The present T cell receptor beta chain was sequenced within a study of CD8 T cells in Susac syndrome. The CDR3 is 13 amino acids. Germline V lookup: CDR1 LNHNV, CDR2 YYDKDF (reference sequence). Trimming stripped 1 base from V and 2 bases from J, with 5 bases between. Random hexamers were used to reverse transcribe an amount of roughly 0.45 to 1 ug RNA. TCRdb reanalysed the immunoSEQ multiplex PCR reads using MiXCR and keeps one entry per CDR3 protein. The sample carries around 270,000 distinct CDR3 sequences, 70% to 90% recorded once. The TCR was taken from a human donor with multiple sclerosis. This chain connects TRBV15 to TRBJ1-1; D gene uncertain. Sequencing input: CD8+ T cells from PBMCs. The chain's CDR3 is CATSRAGNTEAFF. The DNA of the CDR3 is TGTGCCACCAGCAGAGCAGGAAACACTGAAGCTTTCTTT.